This T cell receptor beta chain was identified during a study of T cell repertoires in cytomegalovirus infection. The CDR3 contains 14 residues. V lost 5 bases, J lost 2 bases, and 10 bases lay in between. Germline values: CDR1 MDHEN, CDR2 SYDVKM. A single record per CDR3 protein comes from TCRdb applying MiXCR to the reads. The table shows some 800,000 distinct CDR3 sequences, with 25% to 35% occurring only once. The table lists this clonotype with a few counts. As yet, its antigen is unknown. The rearrangement uses TRBV28 and TRBJ1-5, with D perhaps matching TRBD1 (5 bases). Sequenced material: cultured CD8+ T cells from PBMCs, taken from culture after CMV antigen stimulation. The TCR originated in a human donor in good health (CMV status not recorded). Some clones in this sample may be carry-over from other donors' samples. CDR3 protein: CASSRGFRNQPQHF. Written as DNA, the CDR3 is TGTGCCAGCAGTAGGGGTTTCCGCAATCAGCCCCAGCATTTT.